The clone carrying this TCR beta chain was counted many times. Clones were read by immunoSEQ multiplex PCR, and TCRdb kept only the in-frame ones, dropping some. The table records approximately 220,000 clones, 89% of them present only once. This entry belongs to a study of blood T cell repertoires in COVID-19. Those who participated ranged in age from roughly 18 to 89 years and resided in approximately 23 US areas. Cohorts were assigned according to the clinical history that participants reported. The CDR3 is made up of 14 amino acids. Unmatched junction bases numbered 8, after V lost 3 bases and J lost 10 bases. The germline gives CDR1 DFQATT, CDR2 SNEGSKA (reference sequence).

The receptor comes from a woman between 25 and 40 years old with acute COVID-19. The sequenced sample consisted of PBMCs or T cells enriched from blood (not recorded which). The chain recombines TRBV20-1 with TRBJ2-1, with 11 bases lining up with TRBD2. CDR3 residues: CSASHSGGAQEQFF. CDR3 coding DNA: TGCAGTGCTAGTCATAGCGGGGGGGCTCAGGAGCAGTTCTTC.